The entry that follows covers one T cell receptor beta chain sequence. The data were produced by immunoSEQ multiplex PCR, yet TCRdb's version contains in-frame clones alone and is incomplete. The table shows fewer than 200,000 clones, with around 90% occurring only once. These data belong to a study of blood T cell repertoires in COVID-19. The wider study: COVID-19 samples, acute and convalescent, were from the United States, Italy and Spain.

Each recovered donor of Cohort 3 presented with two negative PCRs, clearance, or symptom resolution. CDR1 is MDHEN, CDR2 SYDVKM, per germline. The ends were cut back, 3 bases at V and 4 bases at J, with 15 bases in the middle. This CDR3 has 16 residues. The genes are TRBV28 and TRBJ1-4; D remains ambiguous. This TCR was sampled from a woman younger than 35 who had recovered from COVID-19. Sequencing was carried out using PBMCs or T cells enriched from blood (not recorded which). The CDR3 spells CASSLIDGDVNEKLFF. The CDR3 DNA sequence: TGTGCCAGCAGTTTGATTGACGGGGATGTTAATGAAAAACTGTTTTTT. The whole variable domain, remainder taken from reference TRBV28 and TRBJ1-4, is DVKVTQSSRYLVKRTGEKVFLECVQDMDHENMFWYRQDPGLGLRLIYFSYDVKMKEKGDIPEGYSVSREKKERFSLILESASTNQTSMYLCASSLIDGDVNEKLFFGSGTQLSVL.